Shown below are 3 T cell receptor beta chains from a single sample sequenced in a study of identical twins. TCRdb re-derived calls from the 5' RACE reads in MiXCR, one entry per CDR3 protein. The top ten clones hold around 2.1% of a sample with about 280,000 distinct CDR3 sequences, more than 6.5% of them seen once. These data were also filed under a second study, of yellow fever vaccine responses in identical twins.

The sample taken for sequencing was memory (CD45RO+) T cells sorted from blood. Source of these receptors: a woman between 18 and 29 years old in good health.

J is TRBJ2-1 and V is TRBV11-2; 14 bases agree with TRBD2. Per germline, CDR1 SGHAT and CDR2 FQNNGV. V shed 1 base, J shed 6 bases, and the junction held 5 bases outside the gene matches. This CDR3 has 17 amino acids. The CDR3 sequence: CASSLGPGTSGSNEQFF. The CDR3 DNA sequence: TGTGCCAGCAGCTTAGGACCCGGGACTAGCGGGAGCAATGAGCAGTTCTTC.

This CDR3 reads CASSVVGPMDTGELFF. In DNA, the CDR3 is TGTGCCAGCAGCGTAGTGGGGCCGATGGATACCGGGGAGCTGTTTTTT. The chain uses TRBV9 and TRBJ2-2, with D possibly being TRBD1 (5 bases). Germline CDR1 reads SGDLS; CDR2 reads YYNGEE. The CDR3 length is 16 residues. The V end lost 0 bases, the J end lost 5 bases, and 14 bases lay between the germline ends.

In its sample, this clonotype was seen many times. The chain joins TRBV11-2 to TRBJ1-1, with D unclear. Germline V CDR1 and CDR2: SGHAT, FQNNGV. The CDR3 is 15 residues long. Trimming took off 4 bases at V and 0 bases at J, with 12 bases between the two ends. The CDR3 sequence is CASSSTGLMNTEAFF. Here the CDR3 DNA reads TGTGCCAGCAGCTCCACCGGGCTTATGAACACTGAAGCTTTCTTT.